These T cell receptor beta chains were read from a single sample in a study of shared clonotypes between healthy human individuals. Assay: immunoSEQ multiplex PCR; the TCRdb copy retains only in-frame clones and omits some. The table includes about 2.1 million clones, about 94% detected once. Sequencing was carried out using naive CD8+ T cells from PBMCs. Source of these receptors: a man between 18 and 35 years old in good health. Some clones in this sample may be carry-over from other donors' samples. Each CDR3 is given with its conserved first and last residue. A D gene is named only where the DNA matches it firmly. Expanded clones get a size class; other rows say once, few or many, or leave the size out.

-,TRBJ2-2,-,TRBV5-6,TGTGCCAGCACCCCTCACGGGGGAGATTCTTCCCACGGGGAGCTGTTTTTT,CASTPHGGDSSHGELFF
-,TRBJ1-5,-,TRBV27,TGTGCCAGCGGATACAGGGTGAATCAGCCCCAGCATTTT,CASGYRVNQPQHF
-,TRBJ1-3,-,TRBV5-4,TGTGCCAGCAGCGGGACCGAGAGCTCTGGAAACACCATATATTTT,CASSGTESSGNTIYF
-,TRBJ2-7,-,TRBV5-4,TGTGCCAGCAGCTTGGGGGGGGACGAGCAGTACTTC,CASSLGGDEQYF
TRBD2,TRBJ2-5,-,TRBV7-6,TGTGCCAGCAGCTTAGGGCCTAGCGGGGTCAGAGAGACCCAGTACTTC,CASSLGPSGVRETQYF
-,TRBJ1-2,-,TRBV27,TGTGCCAGCAGTTTCTGGGGGAGCGACGATTTTTATGGCTACACCTTC,CASSFWGSDDFYGYTF
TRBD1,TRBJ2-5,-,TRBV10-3,TGTGCCATCAGTGGGACAGGGGGGTACCAAGAGACCCAGTACTTC,CAISGTGGYQETQYF
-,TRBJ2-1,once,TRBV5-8,TGTGCCAGCAGCTTGGCCCCGATCAATGAGCAGTTCTTC,CASSLAPINEQFF
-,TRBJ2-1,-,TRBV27,TGTGCCAGCAGTTTAAAGGCAGCCAATGAGCAGTTCTTC,CASSLKAANEQFF
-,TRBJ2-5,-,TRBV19,TGTGCCAGTAGTATAGGGCTGGGAACAGAGACCCAGTACTTC,CASSIGLGTETQYF
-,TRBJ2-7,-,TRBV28,TGTGCCAGCCGCGACCGGGCCCGAAGGGACTACGAGCAGTACTTC,CASRDRARRDYEQYF
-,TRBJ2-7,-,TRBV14,TGTGCCAGCAGCCCTCTTTCTGGGGCCTACGAGCAGTACTTC,CASSPLSGAYEQYF
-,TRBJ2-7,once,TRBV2,TGTGCCAGCAGCTCCCAGACTTTGGACGAGCAGTACTTC,CASSSQTLDEQYF
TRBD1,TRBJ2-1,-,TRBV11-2,TGTGCCAGCAGCCCCCGGCAGGGGGCTATTAATGAGCAGTTCTTC,CASSPRQGAINEQFF
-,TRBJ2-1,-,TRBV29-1,TGCAGCGAGTCAGGGGGGTCAAGCTCCTACAATGAGCAGTTCTTC,CSESGGSSSYNEQFF
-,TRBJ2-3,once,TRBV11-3,TGTGCCAGCAGCTTAGCGCGAGATACGCAGTATTTT,CASSLARDTQYF
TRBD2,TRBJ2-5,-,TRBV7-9,TGTGCCAGCAGCTCCGCTCCCAGCGGACTAGCGGGAACGGAGACCCAGTACTTC,CASSSAPSGLAGTETQYF
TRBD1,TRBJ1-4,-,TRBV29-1,TGCAGCGTTCGACAGGGCCGCGAAAAACTGTTTTTT,CSVRQGREKLFF
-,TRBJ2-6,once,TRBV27,TGTGCCAGCACCTCACTTACAGAGTCTGGGGCCAACGTCCTGACTTTC,CASTSLTESGANVLTF
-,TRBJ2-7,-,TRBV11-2,TGTGCCAGCAGCTTCCTAGTCTCCTCCTACGAGCAGTACTTC,CASSFLVSSYEQYF
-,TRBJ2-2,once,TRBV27,TGTGCCAGCAGCACAGGGACGGGCACCGGGGAGCTGTTTTTT,CASSTGTGTGELFF
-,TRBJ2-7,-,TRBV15,TGTGCCACCAGCAGAGACAGGGGGGACTACGAGCAGTACTTC,CATSRDRGDYEQYF
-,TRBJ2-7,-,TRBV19,TGTGCCAGTAGAGGGACGGACTTCTACGAGCAGTACTTC,CASRGTDFYEQYF
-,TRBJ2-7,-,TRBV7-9,TGTGCCAGCAGCTCCGGACTGGGGAACGAGCAGTACTTC,CASSSGLGNEQYF